This T cell receptor beta chain originates from a study of blood T cell repertoires in COVID-19. Sequencing was performed with immunoSEQ multiplex PCR; in TCRdb, only in-frame clones are kept and a portion is missing. The sample has approximately 50,000 clones; more than 85% are singletons. The V end lost 1 base, the J end lost 5 bases, and 10 bases lay between the germline ends. CDR1 and CDR2 from the germline V gene are SGHKS and YYEKEE (reference sequence). The CDR3 covers 14 residues. The sequence was obtained from a human donor in a cohort sampled during active COVID-19. V gene TRBV5-5 combines with J gene TRBJ2-1; D is undetermined. What was sequenced was peripheral blood. In nucleotides, the CDR3 is TGTGCCAGCAGCTTGAAGGAGTGGAACAATGAGCAGTTCTTC. Protein: CASSLKEWNNEQFF.